This T cell receptor (beta chain) was sequenced in a study of T cells in localized non-small cell lung cancer. Points from the study as a whole: Adjacent lung tissue had a median approximately 57 of the top 100 clones found in the tumor. Without multi-region sequencing, intratumor heterogeneity could not be excluded.

Sequencing used immunoSEQ multiplex PCR; TCRdb keeps in-frame clones, though not all of them. This table holds 11,000 or so clones, about 84% found once. A remark on this clone: Its antigen is undetermined.

The TCR was taken from a male donor at least 60 years old with stage I lung adenocarcinoma. The sample in question was peripheral blood, obtained before any cancer treatment.

CDR3 in amino acids: CASSSQGHEQYF. In DNA form, the CDR3 reads TGCGCCAGCAGTAGCCAGGGCCACGAGCAGTACTTC. The chain uses TRBV5-1 and TRBJ2-7, with D possibly TRBD1 on 5 matching bases. The V end lost 5 bases, the J end lost 5 bases, and 11 bases lay between the germline ends. CDR1 is SGHRS and CDR2 is YFSETQ in the germline V gene. The CDR3 runs to 12 residues. The full variable domain, completed using reference TRBV5-1 and TRBJ2-7, is KAGVTQTPRYLIKTRGQQVTLSCSPISGHRSVSWYQQTPGQGLQFLFEYFSETQRNKGNFPGRFSGRQFSNSRSEMNVSTLELGDSALYLCASSSQGHEQYFGPGTRLTVT.